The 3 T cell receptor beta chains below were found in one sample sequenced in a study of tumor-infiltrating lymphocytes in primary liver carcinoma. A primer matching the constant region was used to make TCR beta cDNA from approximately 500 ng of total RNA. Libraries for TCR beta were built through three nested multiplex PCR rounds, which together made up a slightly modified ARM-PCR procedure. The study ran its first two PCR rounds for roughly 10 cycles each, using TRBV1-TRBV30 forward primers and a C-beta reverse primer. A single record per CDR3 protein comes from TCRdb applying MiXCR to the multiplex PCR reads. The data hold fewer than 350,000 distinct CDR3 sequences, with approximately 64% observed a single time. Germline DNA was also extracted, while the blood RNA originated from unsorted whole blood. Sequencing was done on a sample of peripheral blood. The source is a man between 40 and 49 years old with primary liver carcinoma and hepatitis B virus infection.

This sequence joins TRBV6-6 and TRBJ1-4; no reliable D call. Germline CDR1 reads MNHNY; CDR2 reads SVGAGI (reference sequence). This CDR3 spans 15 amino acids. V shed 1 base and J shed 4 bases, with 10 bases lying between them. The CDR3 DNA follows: TGTGCCAGCAGTTACTTAACAGTGGATAATGAAAAACTGTTTTTT. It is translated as CASSYLTVDNEKLFF.

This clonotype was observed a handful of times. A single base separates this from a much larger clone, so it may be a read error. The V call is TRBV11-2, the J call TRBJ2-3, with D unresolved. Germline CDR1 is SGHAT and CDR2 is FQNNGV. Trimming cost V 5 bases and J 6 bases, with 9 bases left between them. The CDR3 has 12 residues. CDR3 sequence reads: CASSPAPDTQYF. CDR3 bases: TGTGCCAGCAGCCCAGCCCCGGATACGCAGTATTTT. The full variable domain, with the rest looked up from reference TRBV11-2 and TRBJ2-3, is EAGVAQSPRYKIIEKRQSVAFWCNPISGHATLYWYQQILGQGPKLLIQFQNNGVVDDSQLPKDRFSAERLKGVDSTLKIQPAKLEDSAVYLCASSPAPDTQYFGPGTRLTVL.

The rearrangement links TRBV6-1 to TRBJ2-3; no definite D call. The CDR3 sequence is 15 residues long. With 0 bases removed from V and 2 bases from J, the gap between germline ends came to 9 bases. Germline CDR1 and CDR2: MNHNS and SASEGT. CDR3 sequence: CASSEAVGFTDTQYF. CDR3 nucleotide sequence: TGTGCCAGCAGTGAAGCGGTCGGGTTCACAGATACGCAGTATTTT.